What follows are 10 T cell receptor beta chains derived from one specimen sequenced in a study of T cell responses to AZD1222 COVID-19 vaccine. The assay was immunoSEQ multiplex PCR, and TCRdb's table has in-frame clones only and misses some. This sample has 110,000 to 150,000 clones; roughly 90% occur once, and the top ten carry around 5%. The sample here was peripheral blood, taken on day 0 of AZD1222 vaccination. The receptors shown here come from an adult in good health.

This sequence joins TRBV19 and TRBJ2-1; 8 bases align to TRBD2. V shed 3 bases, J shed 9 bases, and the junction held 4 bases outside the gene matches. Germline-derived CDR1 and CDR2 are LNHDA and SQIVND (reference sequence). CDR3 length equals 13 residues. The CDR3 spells CASSMGLVLEQFF. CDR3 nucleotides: TGTGCCAGTAGTATGGGACTAGTTCTTGAGCAGTTCTTC.

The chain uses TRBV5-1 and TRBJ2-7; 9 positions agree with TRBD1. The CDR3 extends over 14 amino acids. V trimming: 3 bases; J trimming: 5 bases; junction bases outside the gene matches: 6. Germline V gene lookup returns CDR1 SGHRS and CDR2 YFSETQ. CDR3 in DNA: TGCGCCAGCAGCTCGGGACAGGGAATCAACGAGCAGTACTTC. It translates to CASSSGQGINEQYF.

The CDR3 sequence: CASSLSGQYSNQPQHF. CDR3 DNA: TGTGCCAGCAGTTTATCGGGACAGTATAGCAATCAGCCCCAGCATTTT. The chain is built from TRBV27 and TRBJ1-5; 7 bases fit TRBD1. The CDR3 sequence is 16 residues long. Germline V gene lookup returns CDR1 MNHEY and CDR2 SMNVEV (reference sequence). The V and J ends lost 0 bases and 0 bases, in that order; junction bases with no gene match: 2.

CDR3 in DNA: TGTGCCGCCGGGACAACCTCCTACGAGCAGTACTTC. This codes for CAAGTTSYEQYF. The chain joins TRBV18 to TRBJ2-7, with D possibly matching TRBD1 (6 bases). Trimming took 11 bases from V and 0 from J, leaving 11 bases between them. This CDR3 is 12 amino acids long. Germline CDR1 KGHSH, CDR2 LQKENI. Variable domain in full (rest from reference TRBV18 and TRBJ2-7): NAGVMQNPRHLVRRRGQEARLRCSPMKGHSHVYWYRQLPEEGLKFMVYLQKENIIDESGMPKERFSAEFPKEGPSILRIQQVVRGDSAAYFCAAGTTSYEQYFGPGTRLTVT.

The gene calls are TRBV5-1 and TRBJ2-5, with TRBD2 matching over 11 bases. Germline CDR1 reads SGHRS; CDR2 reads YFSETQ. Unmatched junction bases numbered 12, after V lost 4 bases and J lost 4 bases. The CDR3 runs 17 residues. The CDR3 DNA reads TGCGCCAGCAGCCAACCTACTAGCGGGAGAGGGAGAGAGACCCAGTACTTC. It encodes CASSQPTSGRGRETQYF. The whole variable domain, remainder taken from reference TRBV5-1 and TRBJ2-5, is KAGVTQTPRYLIKTRGQQVTLSCSPISGHRSVSWYQQTPGQGLQFLFEYFSETQRNKGNFPGRFSGRQFSNSRSEMNVSTLELGDSALYLCASSQPTSGRGRETQYFGPGTRLLVL.

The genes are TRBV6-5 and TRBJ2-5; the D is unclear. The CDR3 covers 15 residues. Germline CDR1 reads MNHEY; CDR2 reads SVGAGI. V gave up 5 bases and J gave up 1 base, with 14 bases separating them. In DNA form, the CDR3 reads TGTGCCAGCAGTCCGCGACCGACGGCCCAAGAGACCCAGTACTTC. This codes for CASSPRPTAQETQYF.

CDR3 amino acids: CASSQVAGVGNEQFF. Here the CDR3 DNA reads TGCGCCAGCAGCCAAGTTGCGGGAGTGGGGAATGAGCAGTTCTTC. The chain employs TRBV4-1 and TRBJ2-1, with 7 bases matching TRBD2. Germline CDR1 reads MGHRA; CDR2 reads YSYEKL. This CDR3 contains 15 residues. V gave up 1 base and J gave up 7 bases; unmatched junction bases: 7.

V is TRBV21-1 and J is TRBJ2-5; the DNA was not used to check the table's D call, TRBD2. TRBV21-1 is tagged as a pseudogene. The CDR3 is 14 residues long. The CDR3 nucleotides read TGTGCCTGCTTCGGGCTAGCGGTACAAGAGACCCAGTACTTC. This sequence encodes CACFGLAVQETQYF.

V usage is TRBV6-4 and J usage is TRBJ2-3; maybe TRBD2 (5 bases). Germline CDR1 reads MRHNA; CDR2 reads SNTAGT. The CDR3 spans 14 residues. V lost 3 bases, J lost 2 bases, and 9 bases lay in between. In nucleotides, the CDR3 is TGTGCCAGCAGTGAGGGGAGCGACACAGATACGCAGTATTTT. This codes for CASSEGSDTDTQYF.

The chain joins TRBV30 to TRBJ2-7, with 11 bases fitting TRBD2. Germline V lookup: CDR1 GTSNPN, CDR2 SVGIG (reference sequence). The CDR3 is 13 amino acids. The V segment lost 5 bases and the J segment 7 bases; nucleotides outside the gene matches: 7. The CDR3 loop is CAWALAGVSEQYF. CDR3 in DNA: TGTGCCTGGGCACTAGCGGGAGTTTCGGAGCAGTACTTC.